These 19 T cell receptor beta chains share one sample of origin, sequenced in a study of radiation and T cells in renal cell carcinoma. Data came from immunoSEQ multiplex PCR; TCRdb stores just in-frame clones and leaves some out. The sample records 150,000 to 200,000 clones, about 85% being singletons. Time point meaning: blood 4 weeks post-SBRT, at nephrectomy. Treatment in this sample: 15 Gy SBRT to primary tumor, nephrectomy 4 weeks later. This specimen consisted of blood, obtained from a patient whose treatment included radiotherapy and nephrectomy. These receptors originate from a woman in her forties or fifties with renal cell carcinoma.

The chain links TRBV7-2 to TRBJ2-7, with 8 bases lining up with TRBD2. Germline assignment: CDR1 SGHTA and CDR2 FQGNSA. CDR3 length: 14 residues. Unmatched junction bases numbered 2, after V lost 1 base and J lost 3 bases. In DNA form, the CDR3 reads TGTGCCAGCAGCTTAGGGACTAGCAACTACGAGCAGTACTTC. Its protein product is CASSLGTSNYEQYF.

J is TRBJ2-1 and V is TRBV5-4; the match to TRBD2 covers 12 bases. V was clipped by 0 bases and J by 3 bases; unmatched bases: 4. The CDR3 sequence is 17 residues long. CDR1 and CDR2 from the germline V gene are SGHNT and YYREEE (reference sequence). The CDR3 DNA reads TGTGCCAGCAGCTTGGGCCTAGCGGGGGGGAACTACAATGAGCAGTTCTTC. It yields the protein CASSLGLAGGNYNEQFF.

The chain carries TRBV6-6 and TRBJ2-1, with 8 bases matching TRBD2. This CDR3 has 13 amino acids. After removal of 10 bases from V and 3 bases from J, the junction contained 5 bases not matched to a gene. CDR1 is MNHNY, CDR2 SVGAGI, per germline (reference sequence). CDR3 coding DNA: TGTGCCACCACGGGGGGGAGCTACAATGAGCAGTTCTTC. Its translation is CATTGGSYNEQFF.

The V gene is TRBV7-8, the J gene TRBJ1-1; weak D call: TRBD1 (5 bases). CDR3 size: 13 residues. CDR1 is SGHVS and CDR2 is FQNEAQ in the germline V gene. Trimming removed 8 bases from V and 5 bases from J, with 15 bases in between. CDR3 nucleotide sequence: TGTGCCAGCCAAGGGAGAGGGGAAACTGAAGCTTTCTTT. As protein: CASQGRGETEAFF.

The chain is built from TRBV11-2 and TRBJ2-5; possible D gene TRBD2, 7 bases. V was cut by 5 bases and J by 2 bases, with 12 bases left in between. The CDR3 has 14 amino acids. The germline CDR1 and CDR2 sequences are SGHAT and FQNNGV. CDR3 DNA: TGTGCCAGCAGCGTCGGGGGGCAACAAGAGACCCAGTACTTC. It codes for CASSVGGQQETQYF. Together with reference TRBV11-2 and TRBJ2-5, the CDR3 gives the full variable domain: EAGVAQSPRYKIIEKRQSVAFWCNPISGHATLYWYQQILGQGPKLLIQFQNNGVVDDSQLPKDRFSAERLKGVDSTLKIQPAKLEDSAVYLCASSVGGQQETQYFGPGTRLLVL.

The V gene is TRBV4-1, the J gene TRBJ2-7; 8 bases agree with TRBD2. The germline V gene has CDR1 MGHRA and CDR2 YSYEKL. The CDR3 has 15 residues. Germline trimming cut 3 bases from V and 1 base from J; bases unmatched to any gene: 5. The CDR3 here is CASSQTSALSYEQYF. Written as DNA, the CDR3 is TGCGCCAGCAGCCAGACTAGCGCGTTATCCTACGAGCAGTACTTC.

The chain employs TRBV19 and TRBJ2-7; D is perhaps TRBD1 (6 bases). Germline values: CDR1 LNHDA, CDR2 SQIVND (reference sequence). The V end was cut by 3 bases, the J end by 5 bases, with 8 bases between. The CDR3 runs to 12 residues. The CDR3: CASSMSGDEQYF. In nucleotides, the CDR3 is TGTGCCAGTAGTATGTCAGGGGACGAGCAGTACTTC.

The gene calls are TRBV5-6 and TRBJ1-3, with TRBD1 matching 9 bases. The CDR3 has 15 amino acids. V lost 4 bases and J lost 4; bases outside the gene matches: 6. Germline V gene data show CDR1 as SGHDT and CDR2 as YYEEEE. CDR3 DNA sequence: TGTGCCAGCAGCCGAGGACAGGGGCTGGGAAACACCATATATTTT. This gives the protein CASSRGQGLGNTIYF.

The chain links TRBV11-2 to TRBJ2-5; no clear D. Trimming left V 2 bases short and J 2 bases short, with 6 bases between. CDR3 size: 13 residues. CDR1 and CDR2 (germline): SGHAT, FQNNGV. CDR3 sequence reads: CASSLLGQETQYF. CDR3 DNA sequence: TGTGCCAGCAGCTTACTGGGGCAAGAGACCCAGTACTTC.

V and J are TRBV11-3 and TRBJ2-5; D unclear. The V and J ends lost 1 base and 4 bases respectively, with 7 bases between them. CDR1 is SGHNT, CDR2 YENEEA, per germline. The CDR3 covers 13 residues. CDR3 amino acids: CASSLVGLETQYF. CDR3 in DNA: TGTGCCAGCAGCTTAGTGGGTTTAGAGACCCAGTACTTC.

The chain recombines TRBV4-1 with TRBJ2-7; a possible D gene is TRBD1 (6 bases). This CDR3 is 14 amino acids long. Per the germline V gene, CDR1 is MGHRA and CDR2 is YSYEKL. The germline V and J ends were trimmed by 2 bases and 2 bases, with 10 bases remaining between them. The chain's CDR3 is CASSQPGQAYEQYF. CDR3 coding DNA: TGCGCCAGCAGCCAACCGGGACAAGCCTACGAGCAGTACTTC.

This clone was seen many times. This chain links TRBV9 with TRBJ1-6; D is uncertain. Germline values: CDR1 SGDLS, CDR2 YYNGEE. The CDR3 covers 14 residues. Trimming took off 3 bases at V and 6 bases at J, with 10 bases between the two ends. The CDR3 DNA reads as TGTGCCAGCAGCGAGGCCCTTTTTAATTCACCCCTCCACTTT. It translates to CASSEALFNSPLHF.

The chain links TRBV7-9 to TRBJ2-3; D gene ambiguous. CDR1 is SEHNR and CDR2 is FQNEAQ in the germline V gene (reference sequence). Trimming left V 0 bases short and J 6 bases short, with 7 bases between. The CDR3 has 13 amino acids. The CDR3 sequence is CASSLAGSDTQYF. The CDR3 bases are TGTGCCAGCAGCTTAGCGGGCAGTGATACGCAGTATTTT.

This chain connects TRBV6-5 to TRBJ1-2; 8 nucleotides align to TRBD1. The CDR3 covers 14 residues. The V gene end was trimmed by 0 bases and the J gene end by 7 bases; junction bases not matched to a gene: 4. Germline-derived CDR1 and CDR2 are MNHEY and SVGAGI. CDR3 sequence reads: CASSYSGTGAGYTF. The CDR3 DNA is TGTGCCAGCAGTTACTCAGGGACAGGAGCTGGCTACACCTTC.

This clone has more than one count but fewer than ten. The chain uses TRBV9 and TRBJ1-4; possibly TRBD1 for D (6 bases). Between the trimmed V and J ends, which lost 2 bases and 10 bases, there was a span of 21 bases. Germline-derived CDR1 and CDR2 are SGDLS and YYNGEE. The CDR3 consists of 16 residues. CDR3 coding DNA: TGTGCCAGCAGCGTCAACCCCGGGGGGGGCAGGGTAAAACTGTTTTTT. This gives the protein CASSVNPGGGRVKLFF.

The genes are TRBV5-1 and TRBJ2-3; D not certain. The V and J ends lost 1 base and 0 bases respectively, with 3 bases between them. CDR3 length equals 13 residues. The germline gives CDR1 SGHRS, CDR2 YFSETQ. The CDR3 bases are TGCGCCAGCAGCTTGAGTAGCACAGATACGCAGTATTTT. Its translation: CASSLSSTDTQYF.

The chain recombines TRBV21-1 with TRBJ1-2; TRBD1 is taken as the D call from the table, unchecked against the DNA. TRBV21-1 is an annotated pseudogene. The CDR3 spans 16 residues. CDR3 in amino acids: CASSPRRTVPIYGYTF. In DNA form, the CDR3 reads TGTGCCAGCAGCCCAAGGAGGACAGTCCCAATCTATGGCTACACCTTC.

This chain connects TRBV7-9 to TRBJ1-6; the match to TRBD1 covers 7 bases. Germline CDR1 is SEHNR and CDR2 is FQNEAQ (reference sequence). V lost 3 bases and J lost 8; bases outside the gene matches: 4. The CDR3 has 14 amino acids. The DNA of the CDR3 is TGTGCCAGCAGCTTGCAGGGGGTTGATTCACCCCTCCACTTT. Its translation is CASSLQGVDSPLHF.

By share of the sample, this clone is medium-sized. The V call is TRBV5-6, the J call TRBJ1-4, with 8 bases lining up with TRBD1. The CDR3 consists of 15 residues. Looked up from germline, CDR1 is SGHDT and CDR2 is YYEEEE. J lost 8 bases, V lost 4 bases, and 10 bases had no gene match. For the CDR3, the DNA is TGTGCCAGCAGCCGTTCCCGGACAGGGAAGGAAAAACTGTTTTTT. Its protein is CASSRSRTGKEKLFF.